What follows is one TCR beta chain and its context. What it binds is not known. In the CD4+ fraction, cells were divided into CD45RA+ naive and CD45RA-negative memory subsets. Each subset's genomic DNA was split evenly across several immunoSEQ plates. TCRdb's copy holds only in-frame clones and misses some; the assay was immunoSEQ multiplex PCR. The sample yields millions of clones, 85% to 95% seen once. The sample belongs to a study of shared clonotypes between healthy human individuals. Whole-study results and caveats: What naive subsets generally showed was a larger estimated richness than memory subsets showed.

The J segment lost 6 bases and the V segment lost 2 bases, leaving 6 bases of the junction unmatched. The CDR3 spans 16 residues. CDR1 is LGHNA and CDR2 is YSLEER in the germline V gene. The TCR sequence derives from a man younger than 30 in good health. The genes are TRBV4-3 and TRBJ1-6; 8 bases fit TRBD1. The sequenced material came from naive CD4+ T cells sorted from blood. The subset here: CD45RA+ positively selected. CDR3 protein: CASSQQGAIGNSPLHF. In DNA, the CDR3 is TGCGCCAGCAGCCAACAGGGGGCGATCGGTAATTCACCCCTCCACTTT.